Below, 17 T cell receptor beta chains from the same sample are listed, as sequenced in a study of siplizumab effects on memory and regulatory T cells. Method: immunoSEQ multiplex PCR; TCRdb's copy keeps in-frame clones and lacks some. This sample has around 65,000 clones; around three quarters occur once, and the top ten carry about 0.42%. Sequenced input: memory CD4+ T cells sorted from blood. These TCRs come from a human donor in good health.

This chain connects TRBV6-1 to TRBJ2-1; 8 bases are a match to TRBD2. CDR1 and CDR2 from the germline V gene are MNHNS and SASEGT. V lost 7 bases, J lost 4 bases, and 3 bases stayed unmatched. This CDR3 region has 13 residues. The CDR3 sequence: CASTSGGYNEQFF. DNA of the CDR3: TGTGCCAGCACCAGCGGGGGATACAATGAGCAGTTCTTC.

The V call is TRBV5-8, the J call TRBJ2-3; D possibly corresponds to TRBD1 (5 bases). CDR3 length: 12 residues. Per germline, CDR1 SGHTS and CDR2 YDEGEE. Trimming took 4 bases from V and 5 from J, leaving 8 bases between them. CDR3 region: CASSQGVDTQYF. For the CDR3, the DNA is TGTGCCAGCAGCCAAGGGGTAGATACGCAGTATTTT.

This chain uses TRBV18 with TRBJ1-3; no clear D. V lost 5 bases and J lost 4, with 12 bases in between. The CDR3 runs 14 residues. Germline CDR1 and CDR2: KGHSH and LQKENI. CDR3 DNA: TGTGCCAGCTCAGGGTCGGGGTCCGGAAACACCATATATTTT. This translates into CASSGSGSGNTIYF.

The V call is TRBV10-3, the J call TRBJ1-2; 10 bases align to TRBD1. J was trimmed by 7 bases and V by 6 bases; bases with no gene match: 8. CDR3 length: 14 amino acids. CDR1 is ENHRY, CDR2 SYGVKD, per germline. The CDR3 DNA is TGTGCCATCAGGGGACAGGGGTCCTATATTGGCTACACCTTC. Its protein product is CAIRGQGSYIGYTF.

The CDR3 DNA is TGTGCCACCAGCAGTGGGCCTTCGAACACCGGGGAGCTGTTTTTT. Translating it yields CATSSGPSNTGELFF. The chain uses TRBV15 and TRBJ2-2, with D unclear. From germline, CDR1 is LNHNV and CDR2 YYDKDF (reference sequence). V gave up 3 bases and J gave up 0 bases, with 8 bases separating them. The CDR3 is 15 residues long.

This chain uses TRBV10-3 with TRBJ1-1; the match to TRBD1 covers 9 bases. The germline gives CDR1 ENHRY, CDR2 SYGVKD. Germline trimming cut 6 bases from V and 2 bases from J; bases unmatched to any gene: 1. The CDR3 extends over 13 amino acids. The CDR3 is CAIRGQGNTEAFF. The CDR3 DNA reads TGTGCCATCAGGGGACAGGGAAACACTGAAGCTTTCTTT.

The J gene is TRBJ2-1, the V gene TRBV5-6; tentatively, D is TRBD2 (6 bases). This CDR3 is 16 amino acids long. V was clipped by 1 base and J by 2 bases, with 13 bases between them. CDR1 is SGHDT and CDR2 is YYEEEE in the germline V gene. Here the CDR3 reads CASSLFGTDTYNEQFF. CDR3 DNA sequence: TGTGCCAGCAGCTTGTTTGGGACTGATACCTACAATGAGCAGTTCTTC.

This clone was detected once. V is TRBV9 and J is TRBJ2-3, with D possibly TRBD1 on 6 matching bases. The CDR3 runs 16 residues. V was cut by 0 bases and J by 0 bases, with 11 bases left in between. Germline V gene lookup returns CDR1 SGDLS and CDR2 YYNGEE. As DNA, the CDR3 is TGTGCCAGCAGCGTAGACCCACAGGGTAGCACAGATACGCAGTATTTT. Protein product: CASSVDPQGSTDTQYF.

This chain links TRBV7-2 with TRBJ1-1; D call uncertain. The CDR3 loop spans 13 amino acids. The germline V gene has CDR1 SGHTA and CDR2 FQGNSA. Trimming shortened V by 1 base and J by 2 bases, and 5 bases separated the two germline ends. The CDR3 here is CASSLEENTEAFF. CDR3 in DNA: TGTGCCAGCAGCTTAGAAGAAAACACTGAAGCTTTCTTT.

V is TRBV12-5 and J is TRBJ1-5; 12 bases fit TRBD1. The trim removed 6 bases at V and 6 bases at J, leaving 6 bases unmatched. Germline CDR1 LGHNT, CDR2 FRNRAP. This CDR3 is 15 amino acids long. The DNA of the CDR3 is TGTGCTAGTGGCCGGGACAGGGGGCTAGGTCAGCCCCAGCATTTT. It is translated as CASGRDRGLGQPQHF.

The chain combines TRBV29-1 with TRBJ2-7, with a weak D call TRBD2 (6 bases). This CDR3 region has 13 residues. The V gene lost 4 bases and the J gene lost 6 bases, with 16 bases spanning the gap. Germline assignment: CDR1 SQVTM and CDR2 ANQGSEA. The CDR3 nucleotides are TGCAGCGTTGTAATCGGGGGATCGGGCGAGCAGTACTTC. This translates into CSVVIGGSGEQYF.

V and J are TRBV7-2 and TRBJ1-2; no firm D call. Germline CDR1 is SGHTA and CDR2 is FQGNSA. The CDR3 length is 14 residues. Trimming pared 1 base from V and 2 bases from J, leaving 8 bases between. This CDR3 reads CASSLGSRNYGYTF. The CDR3, as DNA: TGTGCCAGCAGCTTAGGAAGCAGGAACTATGGCTACACCTTC.

The J gene is TRBJ2-3, the V gene TRBV5-4, with 11 nucleotides matching TRBD1. The CDR3 has 15 amino acids. CDR1 and CDR2 (germline): SGHNT, YYREEE (reference sequence). Trimming removed 4 bases from V and 3 bases from J; junction bases left unmatched: 4. CDR3 residues: CASSPGQGATDTQYF. The CDR3 DNA reads TGTGCCAGCAGCCCCGGACAGGGGGCGACAGATACGCAGTATTTT. Based on the CDR3 plus reference TRBV5-4 and TRBJ2-3, the full variable domain is ETGVTQSPTHLIKTRGQQVTLRCSSQSGHNTVSWYQQALGQGPQFIFQYYREEENGRGNFPPRFSGLQFPNYSSELNVNALELDDSALYLCASSPGQGATDTQYFGPGTRLTVL.

This clone came up a few times. The V call is TRBV9, the J call TRBJ1-1; D unclear. The CDR3 extends over 14 amino acids. Germline values: CDR1 SGDLS, CDR2 YYNGEE. Trimming left V 4 bases short and J 3 bases short, with 13 bases between. CDR3 sequence (DNA): TGTGCCAGCAGCCCCCGGGCGGCAGACACTGAAGCTTTCTTT. This sequence encodes CASSPRAADTEAFF.

This clone was seen more than once but under ten times. The chain combines TRBV29-1 with TRBJ1-2, with D perhaps matching TRBD1 (5 bases). This CDR3 contains 11 residues. Germline assignment: CDR1 SQVTM and CDR2 ANQGSEA. CDR3 sequence reads: CVPSGAYGYTF. The CDR3 nucleotides read TGCGTCCCGAGCGGGGCTTATGGCTACACCTTC.

V gene TRBV11-2 combines with J gene TRBJ2-1; D call uncertain. V lost 2 bases to trimming and J lost 8 bases, with 16 bases between them. This CDR3 is 15 amino acids long. The germline CDR1 and CDR2 sequences are SGHAT and FQNNGV. CDR3 region: CASSLIFDNSDEQFF. The CDR3 bases are TGTGCCAGCAGCTTAATATTCGACAATAGTGATGAGCAGTTCTTC.

The chain's CDR3 is CASAGTAYGYTF. The CDR3, as DNA: TGTGCCAGCGCCGGGACAGCTTATGGCTACACCTTC. V usage is TRBV19 and J usage is TRBJ1-2; 7 bases match TRBD1. Germline V CDR1 and CDR2: LNHDA, SQIVND (reference sequence). CDR3 size: 12 residues. V dropped 9 bases and J dropped 5; count of bases not matched to a gene: 6.